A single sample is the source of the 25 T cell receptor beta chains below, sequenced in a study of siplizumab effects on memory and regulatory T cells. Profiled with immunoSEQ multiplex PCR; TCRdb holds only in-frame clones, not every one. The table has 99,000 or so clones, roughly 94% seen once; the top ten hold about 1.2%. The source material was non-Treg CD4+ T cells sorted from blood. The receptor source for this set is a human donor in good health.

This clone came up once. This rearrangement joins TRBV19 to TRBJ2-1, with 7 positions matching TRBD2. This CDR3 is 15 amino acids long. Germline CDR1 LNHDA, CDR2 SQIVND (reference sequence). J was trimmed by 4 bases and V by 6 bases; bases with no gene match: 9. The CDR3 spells CASSIREAGYNEQFF. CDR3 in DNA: TGTGCCAGTAGCATCCGGGAGGCGGGTTACAATGAGCAGTTCTTC.

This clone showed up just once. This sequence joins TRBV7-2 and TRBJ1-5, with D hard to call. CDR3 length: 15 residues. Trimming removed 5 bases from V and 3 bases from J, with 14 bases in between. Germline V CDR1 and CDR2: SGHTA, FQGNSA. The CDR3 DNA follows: TGTGCCAGCAGCCCACAACAGAGTTCCAATCAGCCCCAGCATTTT. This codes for CASSPQQSSNQPQHF.

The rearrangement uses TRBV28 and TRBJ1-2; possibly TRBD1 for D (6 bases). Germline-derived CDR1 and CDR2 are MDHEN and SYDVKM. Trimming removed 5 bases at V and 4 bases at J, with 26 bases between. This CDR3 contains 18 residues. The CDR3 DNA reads TGTGCCAGCAGTGTGAAGGGGGGCGCCTTGTCGGATCTCTATGGCTACACCTTC. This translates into CASSVKGGALSDLYGYTF.

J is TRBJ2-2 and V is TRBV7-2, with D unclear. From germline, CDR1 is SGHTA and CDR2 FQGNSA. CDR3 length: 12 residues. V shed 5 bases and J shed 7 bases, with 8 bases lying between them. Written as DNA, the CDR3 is TGTGCCAGCAGCCTTTTCGGCGGGGAGCTGTTTTTT. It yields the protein CASSLFGGELFF.

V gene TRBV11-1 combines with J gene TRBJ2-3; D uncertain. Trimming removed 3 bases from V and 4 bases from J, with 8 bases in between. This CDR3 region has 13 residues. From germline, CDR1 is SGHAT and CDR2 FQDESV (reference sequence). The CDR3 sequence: CASSFQLADTQYF. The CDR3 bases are TGTGCCAGCAGCTTCCAGTTAGCAGATACGCAGTATTTT.

CDR3 nucleotides: TGCGCCAGCAGCCAAAAGCCTCTTGTCCCCCCCACCCCAGGTACGCAGTATTTT. It specifies CASSQKPLVPPTPGTQYF. This chain joins TRBV4-1 and TRBJ2-3; D gene unclear. The CDR3 spans 18 residues. Germline V CDR1 and CDR2: MGHRA, YSYEKL. V shed 2 bases and J shed 8 bases, with 26 bases lying between them.

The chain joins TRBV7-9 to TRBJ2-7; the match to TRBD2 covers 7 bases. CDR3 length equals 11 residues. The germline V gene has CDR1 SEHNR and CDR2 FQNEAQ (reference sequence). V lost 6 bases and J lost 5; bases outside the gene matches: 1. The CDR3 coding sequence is TGTGCCAGCAGACTAGCGAACGAGCAGTACTTC. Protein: CASRLANEQYF.

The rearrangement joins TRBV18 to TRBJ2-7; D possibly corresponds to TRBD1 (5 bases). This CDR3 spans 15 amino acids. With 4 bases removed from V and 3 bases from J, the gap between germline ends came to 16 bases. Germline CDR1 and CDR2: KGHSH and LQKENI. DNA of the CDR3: TGTGCCAGCTCACTTGGGGCGCTAGTTAGCTACGAGCAGTACTTC. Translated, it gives CASSLGALVSYEQYF. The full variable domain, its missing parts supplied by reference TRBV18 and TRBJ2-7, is NAGVMQNPRHLVRRRGQEARLRCSPMKGHSHVYWYRQLPEEGLKFMVYLQKENIIDESGMPKERFSAEFPKEGPSILRIQQVVRGDSAAYFCASSLGALVSYEQYFGPGTRLTVT.

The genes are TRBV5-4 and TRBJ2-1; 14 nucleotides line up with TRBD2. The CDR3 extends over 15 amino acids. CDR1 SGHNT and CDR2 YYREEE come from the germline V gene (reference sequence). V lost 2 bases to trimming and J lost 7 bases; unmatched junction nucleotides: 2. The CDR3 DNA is TGTGCCAGCAGCTTTGGACTAGCGGGAGGTAATGAGCAGTTCTTC. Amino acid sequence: CASSFGLAGGNEQFF.

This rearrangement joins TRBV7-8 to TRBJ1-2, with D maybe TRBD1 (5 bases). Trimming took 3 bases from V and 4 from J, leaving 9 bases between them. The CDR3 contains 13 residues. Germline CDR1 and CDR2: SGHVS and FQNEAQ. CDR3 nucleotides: TGTGCCAGCAGCTTGGAGGGGTTCTATGGCTACACCTTC. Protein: CASSLEGFYGYTF.

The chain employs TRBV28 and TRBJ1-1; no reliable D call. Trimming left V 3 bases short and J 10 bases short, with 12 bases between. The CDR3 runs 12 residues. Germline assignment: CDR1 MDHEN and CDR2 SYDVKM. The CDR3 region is CASSFGVSVAFF. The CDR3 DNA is TGTGCCAGCAGTTTCGGGGTTAGTGTAGCTTTCTTT.

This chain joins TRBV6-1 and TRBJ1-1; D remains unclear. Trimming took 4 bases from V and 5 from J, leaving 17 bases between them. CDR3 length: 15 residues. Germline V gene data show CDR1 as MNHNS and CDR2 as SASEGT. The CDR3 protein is CASSGRARLRTEAFF. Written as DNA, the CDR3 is TGTGCCAGCAGTGGCCGAGCTCGACTAAGAACTGAAGCTTTCTTT.

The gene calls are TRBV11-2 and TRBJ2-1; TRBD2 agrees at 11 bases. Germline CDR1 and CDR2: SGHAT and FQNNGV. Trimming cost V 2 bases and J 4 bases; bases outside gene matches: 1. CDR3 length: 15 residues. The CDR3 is CASSLRTSGYNEQFF. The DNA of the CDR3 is TGTGCCAGCAGCTTAAGGACTAGCGGGTACAATGAGCAGTTCTTC.

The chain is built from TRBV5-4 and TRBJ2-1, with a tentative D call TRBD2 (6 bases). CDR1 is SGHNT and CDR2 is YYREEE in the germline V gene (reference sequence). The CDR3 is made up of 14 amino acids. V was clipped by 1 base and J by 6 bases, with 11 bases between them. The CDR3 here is CASSLSAGRNEQFF. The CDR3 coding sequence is TGTGCCAGCAGCTTGTCCGCGGGGCGCAATGAGCAGTTCTTC.

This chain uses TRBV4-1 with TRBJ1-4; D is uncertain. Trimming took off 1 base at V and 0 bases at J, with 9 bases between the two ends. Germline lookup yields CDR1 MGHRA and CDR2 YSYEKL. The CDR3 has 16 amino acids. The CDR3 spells CASSQVGTTTNEKLFF. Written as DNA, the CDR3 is TGCGCCAGCAGCCAAGTAGGCACTACAACTAATGAAAAACTGTTTTTT.

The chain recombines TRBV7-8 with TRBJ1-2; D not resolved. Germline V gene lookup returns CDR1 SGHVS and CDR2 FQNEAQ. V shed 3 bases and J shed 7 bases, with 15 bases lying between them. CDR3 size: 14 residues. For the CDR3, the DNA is TGTGCCAGCAGCTTTCCCGGGAGGCGAACTGGCTACACCTTC. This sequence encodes CASSFPGRRTGYTF.

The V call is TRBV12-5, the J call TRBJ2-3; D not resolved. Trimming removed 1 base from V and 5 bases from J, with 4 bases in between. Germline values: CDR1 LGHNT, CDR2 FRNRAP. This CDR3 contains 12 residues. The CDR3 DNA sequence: TGTGCTAGTGGTTTGGGGTTAGATACGCAGTATTTT. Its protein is CASGLGLDTQYF.

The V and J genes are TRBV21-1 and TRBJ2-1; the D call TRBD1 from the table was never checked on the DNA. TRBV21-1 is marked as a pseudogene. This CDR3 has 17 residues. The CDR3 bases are TGTGCCAGCAGCAAAGGGGTCCAGGGGAGCTCCTACAATGAGCAGTTCTTC. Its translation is CASSKGVQGSSYNEQFF.

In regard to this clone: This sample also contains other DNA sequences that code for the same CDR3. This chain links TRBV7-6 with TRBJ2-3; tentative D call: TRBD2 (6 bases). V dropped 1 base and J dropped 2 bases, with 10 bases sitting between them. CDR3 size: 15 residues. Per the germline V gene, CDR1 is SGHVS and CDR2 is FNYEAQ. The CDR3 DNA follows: TGTGCCAGCAGCTTAGGTAGCGGAAACACAGATACGCAGTATTTT. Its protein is CASSLGSGNTDTQYF.

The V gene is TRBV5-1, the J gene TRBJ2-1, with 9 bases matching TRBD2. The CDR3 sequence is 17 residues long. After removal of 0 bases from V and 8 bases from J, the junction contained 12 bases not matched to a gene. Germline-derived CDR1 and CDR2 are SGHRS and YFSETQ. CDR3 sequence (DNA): TGCGCCAGCAGCTTGGCCGCCACTAGCGGGTTTCTGGATGAGCAGTTCTTC. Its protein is CASSLAATSGFLDEQFF.

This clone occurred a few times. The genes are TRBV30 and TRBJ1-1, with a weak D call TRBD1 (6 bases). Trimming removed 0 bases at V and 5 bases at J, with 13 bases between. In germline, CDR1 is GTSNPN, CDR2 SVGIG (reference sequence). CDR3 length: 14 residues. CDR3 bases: TGTGCCTGGAGTGTAGAGGGGGTAGGGACTGAAGCTTTCTTT. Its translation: CAWSVEGVGTEAFF.

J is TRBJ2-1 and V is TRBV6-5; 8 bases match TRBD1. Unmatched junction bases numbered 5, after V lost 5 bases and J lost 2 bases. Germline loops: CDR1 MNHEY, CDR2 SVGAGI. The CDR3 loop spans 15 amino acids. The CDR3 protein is CASSLGTGAYNEQFF. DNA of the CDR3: TGTGCCAGCAGTCTCGGGACAGGTGCCTACAATGAGCAGTTCTTC.

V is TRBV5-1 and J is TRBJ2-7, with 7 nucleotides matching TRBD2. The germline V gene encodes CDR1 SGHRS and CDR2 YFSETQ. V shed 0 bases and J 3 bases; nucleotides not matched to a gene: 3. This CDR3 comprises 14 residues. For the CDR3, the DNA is TGCGCCAGCAGCTTGGGCCTAGCGGACTACGAGCAGTACTTC. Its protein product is CASSLGLADYEQYF.

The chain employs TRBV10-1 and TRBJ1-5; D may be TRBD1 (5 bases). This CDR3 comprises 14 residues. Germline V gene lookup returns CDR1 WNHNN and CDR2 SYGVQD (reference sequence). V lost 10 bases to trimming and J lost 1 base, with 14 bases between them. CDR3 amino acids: CAIGGGQSNQPQHF. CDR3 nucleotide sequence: TGCGCCATCGGGGGGGGTCAGAGCAATCAGCCCCAGCATTTT.

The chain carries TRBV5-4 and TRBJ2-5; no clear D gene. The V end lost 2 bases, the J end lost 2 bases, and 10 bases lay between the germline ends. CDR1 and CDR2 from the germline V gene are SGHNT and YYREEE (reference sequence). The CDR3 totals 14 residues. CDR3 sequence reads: CASSLWGRQETQYF. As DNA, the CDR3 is TGTGCCAGCAGCTTATGGGGTAGGCAAGAGACCCAGTACTTC. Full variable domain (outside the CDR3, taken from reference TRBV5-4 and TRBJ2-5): ETGVTQSPTHLIKTRGQQVTLRCSSQSGHNTVSWYQQALGQGPQFIFQYYREEENGRGNFPPRFSGLQFPNYSSELNVNALELDDSALYLCASSLWGRQETQYFGPGTRLLVL.